This T cell receptor (beta chain) was identified during a study of shared clonotypes between healthy human individuals. Sequenced by immunoSEQ multiplex PCR; TCRdb stores in-frame clones only, minus some. The table has roughly 410,000 clones, about 96% seen once. Losses at the gene ends were 1 base for V and 6 bases for J; bases not matched to a gene: 3. The CDR3 runs to 14 residues. Germline values: CDR1 SQVTM, CDR2 ANQGSEA. This sequence was found in a man aged 25 to 40 in good health. The rearrangement uses TRBV29-1 and TRBJ2-7, with 13 bases that match TRBD2. Sequencing was done on a sample of memory CD8+ T cells sorted from blood. The subset here: CD45RO+ cells pooled with CCR7-negative TemRA cells. CDR3 protein: CSVEGGTSGVEQYF. CDR3 coding DNA: TGCAGCGTTGAAGGGGGGACTAGCGGGGTCGAGCAGTACTTC.